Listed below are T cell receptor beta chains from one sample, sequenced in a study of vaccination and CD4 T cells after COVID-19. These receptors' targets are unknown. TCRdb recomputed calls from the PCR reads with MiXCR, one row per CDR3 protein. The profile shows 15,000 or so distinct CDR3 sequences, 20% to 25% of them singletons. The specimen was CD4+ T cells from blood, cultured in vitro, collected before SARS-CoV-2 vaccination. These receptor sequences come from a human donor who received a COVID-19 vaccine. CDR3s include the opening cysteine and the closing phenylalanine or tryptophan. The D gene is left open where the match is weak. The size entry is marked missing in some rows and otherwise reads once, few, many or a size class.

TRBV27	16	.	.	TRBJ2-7	TGTGCCAGCAGTTTAGGCTATACACAGGGTTGGTACGAGCAGTACTTC	CASSLGYTQGWYEQYF
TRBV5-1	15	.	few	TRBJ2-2	TGCGCCAGCAGCTTTTTAGGCGGGGACACCGGGGAGCTGTTTTTT	CASSFLGGDTGELFF
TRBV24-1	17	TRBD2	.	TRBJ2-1	TGTGCCACCAGTGACCCCGGGACTAGCGGGGGGCGGGATGAGCAGTTCTTC	CATSDPGTSGGRDEQFF
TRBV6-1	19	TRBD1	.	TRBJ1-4	TGTGCCAGCAGTGAAGCCATTGGCGATACAGGGGGCTATAATGAAAAACTGTTTTTT	CASSEAIGDTGGYNEKLFF
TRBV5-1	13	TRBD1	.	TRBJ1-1	TGCGCCAGCAGCTTTGACAGGGCTGGGGGAGCTTTCTTT	CASSFDRAGGAFF
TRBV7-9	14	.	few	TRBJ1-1	TGTGCCAGCAGCTTAGCAGGGGGGAACACTGAAGCTTTCTTT	CASSLAGGNTEAFF
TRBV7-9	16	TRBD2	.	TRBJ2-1	TGTGCCAGCAGCTTAGCCTCGGGGGGACGAGACAATGAGCAGTTCTTC	CASSLASGGRDNEQFF
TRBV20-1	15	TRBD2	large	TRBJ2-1	TGCAGTGCTAGAGGTGGGACTAGCGGCTACAATGAGCAGTTCTTC	CSARGGTSGYNEQFF
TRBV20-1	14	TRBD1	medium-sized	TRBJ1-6	TGCAGTGCTAGGGGGGACAGGGTGGAATCACCCCTCCACTTT	CSARGDRVESPLHF
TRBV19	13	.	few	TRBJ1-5	TGTGCCAGTAGTCCCCCGGGGGGTCAGCCCCAGCATTTT	CASSPPGGQPQHF
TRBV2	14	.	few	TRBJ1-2	TGTGCCAGCAGTGATAATAGGGACAACTATGGCTACACCTTC	CASSDNRDNYGYTF
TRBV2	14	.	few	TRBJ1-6	TGTGCCAGCAGTGTTCGCCCCGAGAATTCACCCCTCCACTTT	CASSVRPENSPLHF
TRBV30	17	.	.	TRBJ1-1	TGTGCCTGGAGTGTACTGGGGCTCGGGCAATTGAACACTGAAGCTTTCTTT	CAWSVLGLGQLNTEAFF
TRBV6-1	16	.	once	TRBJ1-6	TGTGCCAGCAGCCTCCCCAGACAGGCCAATAATTCACCCCTCCACTTT	CASSLPRQANNSPLHF
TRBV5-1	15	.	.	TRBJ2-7	TGCGCCAGCAGCTTTTCCCCCGGGGGCTCCTACGAGCAGTACTTC	CASSFSPGGSYEQYF
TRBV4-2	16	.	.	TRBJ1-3	TGTGCCAGCAGCCAAGTGTACAGGGAAGCTGGAAACACCATATATTTT	CASSQVYREAGNTIYF
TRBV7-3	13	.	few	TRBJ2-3	TGTGCCAGCAGCTTATCGCCGGTGGATACGCAGTATTTT	CASSLSPVDTQYF
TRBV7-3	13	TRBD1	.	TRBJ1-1	TGTGCCAGCAGCTCTAGACAGGGGGCTGAAGCTTTCTTT	CASSSRQGAEAFF
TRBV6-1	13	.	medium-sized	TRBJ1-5	TGTGCCAGCAGTGAAGCGGCGTCGAGGCCCCAGCATTTT	CASSEAASRPQHF
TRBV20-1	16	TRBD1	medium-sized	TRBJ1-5	TGCAGTGCCACCGACAGGGCGGGGTTTCGCAATCAGCCCCAGCATTTT	CSATDRAGFRNQPQHF
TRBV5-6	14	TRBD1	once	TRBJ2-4	TGTGCCAGCAGCCAGACAGGGCCCGGAGACATTCAGTACTTC	CASSQTGPGDIQYF
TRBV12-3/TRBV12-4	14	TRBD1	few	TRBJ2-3	TGTGCCAGCAGTTTAGTGGGCAGGGGGGATACGCAGTATTTT	CASSLVGRGDTQYF
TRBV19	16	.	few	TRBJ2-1	TGTGCCAGTAGTATAGTCGGCAGGGTGATCTACAATGAGCAGTTCTTC	CASSIVGRVIYNEQFF
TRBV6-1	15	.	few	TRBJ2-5	TGTGCCAGCAGTGGGAACTATATCCAGGGAGAGACCCAGTACTTC	CASSGNYIQGETQYF
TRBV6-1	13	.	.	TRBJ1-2	TGTGCCAGCAGCGCCGGGAGGGACTATGGCTACACCTTC	CASSAGRDYGYTF
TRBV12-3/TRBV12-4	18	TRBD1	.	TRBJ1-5	TGTGCCAGCAGTTTAGCTTCTGGGACAGGGAATAGCAATCAGCCCCAGCATTTT	CASSLASGTGNSNQPQHF
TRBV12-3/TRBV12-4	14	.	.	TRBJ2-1	TGTGCCAGCAGTTCCCACACTAGATACAATGAGCAGTTCTTC	CASSSHTRYNEQFF
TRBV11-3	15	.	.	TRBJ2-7	TGTGCCAGCAGCTTAGCTATGCAGTCCTCCTACGAGCAGTACTTC	CASSLAMQSSYEQYF
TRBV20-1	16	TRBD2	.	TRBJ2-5	TGCAGTGCCGCCCCACTAGCGGGGGTGCTCCAAGAGACCCAGTACTTC	CSAAPLAGVLQETQYF
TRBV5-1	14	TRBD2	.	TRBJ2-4	TGCGCCAGCAGCTTGCGGGGGGGCAAAAACATTCAGTACTTC	CASSLRGGKNIQYF
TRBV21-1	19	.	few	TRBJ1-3	TGTGCCAGCAGCAGGGTGAACAGGGGATCAAGGAGCTCTGGAAACACCATATATTTT	CASSRVNRGSRSSGNTIYF
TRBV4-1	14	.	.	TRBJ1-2	TGCGCCAGCAGCCCGTGGGTCCAGGGTAGAGGCTACACCTTC	CASSPWVQGRGYTF
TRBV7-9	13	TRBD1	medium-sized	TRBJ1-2	TGTGCCAGCAGCTCAGGGGGGGACTATGGCTACACCTTC	CASSSGGDYGYTF
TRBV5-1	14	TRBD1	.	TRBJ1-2	TGCGCCAGCAGCAGAAACAGGGGCGACGATGGCTACACCTTC	CASSRNRGDDGYTF
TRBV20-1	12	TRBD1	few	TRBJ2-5	TGCAGTGCCTCCGGGACAGGGGAGACCCAGTACTTC	CSASGTGETQYF
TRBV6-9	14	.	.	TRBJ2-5	TGTGCCAGCAGTTTGGGGGGGGGCGGGGAGACCCAGTACTTC	CASSLGGGGETQYF
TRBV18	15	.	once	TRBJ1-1	TGTGCCAGCTCACGAGACAGGCCCCTTGACACTGAAGCTTTCTTT	CASSRDRPLDTEAFF
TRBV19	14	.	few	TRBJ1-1	TGTGCCAGTAGTATTCCAGATCTGAACACTGAAGCTTTCTTT	CASSIPDLNTEAFF
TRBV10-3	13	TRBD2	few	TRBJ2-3	TGTGCCATCACCGGACTAGTCGCAGATACGCAGTATTTT	CAITGLVADTQYF
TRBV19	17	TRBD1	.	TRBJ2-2	TGTGCCAGTAGCCCAGAGACAGGGGGCGGTGTTGGCGGGGAGCTGTTTTTT	CASSPETGGGVGGELFF
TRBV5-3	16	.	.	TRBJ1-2	TGTGCCAGCAGCTTTTTACGTGGACGATCTAACTATGGCTACACCTTC	CASSFLRGRSNYGYTF
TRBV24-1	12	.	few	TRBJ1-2	TGTGCCACCAGTGATGAGAACTATGGCTACACCTTC	CATSDENYGYTF
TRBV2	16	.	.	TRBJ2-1	TGTGCCAGCAGTGGAGATGACAGGCTACCAGGCAATGAGCAGTTCTTC	CASSGDDRLPGNEQFF
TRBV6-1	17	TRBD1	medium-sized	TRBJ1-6	TGTGCCAGCAGTGTCCGACAGGGAAGGACCTATAATTCACCCCTCCACTTT	CASSVRQGRTYNSPLHF
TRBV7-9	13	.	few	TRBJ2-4	TGTGCCAGCAGCTTCCAGGGTGAAAACATTCAGTACTTC	CASSFQGENIQYF
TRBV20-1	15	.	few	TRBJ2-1	TGCAGTGCTAGAGCTATCAATCGGGTGGCCGATGAGCAGTTCTTC	CSARAINRVADEQFF
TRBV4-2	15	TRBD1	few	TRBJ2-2	TGTGCCAGCAGCCTTATGGACAGGGACACCGGGGAGCTGTTTTTT	CASSLMDRDTGELFF
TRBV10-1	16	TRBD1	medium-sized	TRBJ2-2	TGCGCCAGCAGTCACCGGGACAGATCGAACACCGGGGAGCTGTTTTTT	CASSHRDRSNTGELFF
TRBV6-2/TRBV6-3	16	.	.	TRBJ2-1	TGTGCCAGCAGTTACTCGAAATTGACTCCCCAGGAGGAGCAGTTCTTC	CASSYSKLTPQEEQFF
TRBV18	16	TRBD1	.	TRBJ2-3	TGTGCCAGCTCACCACCTGCCAGGGGGATTACAGATACGCAGTATTTT	CASSPPARGITDTQYF
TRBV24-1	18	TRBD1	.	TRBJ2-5	TGTGCCACCAGTGACCCGGGGGGTACAGGGGGCAGGGGAGAGACCCGGTACTTC	CATSDPGGTGGRGETRYF
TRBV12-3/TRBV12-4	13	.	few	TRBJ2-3	TGTGCCAGCAGTTTTTTTGGACGGGATACGCAGTATTTT	CASSFFGRDTQYF
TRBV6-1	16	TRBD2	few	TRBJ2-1	TGTGCCAGCACCCGAATCCGCAGCGGGGGGGCAGGGGAGCAGTTCTTC	CASTRIRSGGAGEQFF
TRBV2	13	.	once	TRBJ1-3	TGTGCCAGCAAACAGAGCTCTGGAAACACCATATATTTT	CASKQSSGNTIYF
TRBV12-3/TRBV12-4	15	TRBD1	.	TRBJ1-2	TGTGCCAGCAGTCTCGGACAGGGGGCCAACTATGGCTACACCTTC	CASSLGQGANYGYTF
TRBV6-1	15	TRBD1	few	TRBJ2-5	TGTGCCAGCAGCGAGTACAGGGGCACGGTCGGGACCCAGTACTTC	CASSEYRGTVGTQYF
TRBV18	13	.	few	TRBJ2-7	TGTGCCAGCTCACCCTCCCCCTCCTACGAGCAGTACTTC	CASSPSPSYEQYF
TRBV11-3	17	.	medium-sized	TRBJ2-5	TGTGCCAGCAGCTTAGGCAGGCGGCCCCTGTATGAGGAGACCCAGTACTTC	CASSLGRRPLYEETQYF
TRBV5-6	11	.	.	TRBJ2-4	TGTGCCAGCAGCGCGAGAAACATTCAGTACTTC	CASSARNIQYF
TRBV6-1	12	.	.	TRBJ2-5	TGTGCCAGCACGGACTTCGAAGAGACCCAGTACTTC	CASTDFEETQYF